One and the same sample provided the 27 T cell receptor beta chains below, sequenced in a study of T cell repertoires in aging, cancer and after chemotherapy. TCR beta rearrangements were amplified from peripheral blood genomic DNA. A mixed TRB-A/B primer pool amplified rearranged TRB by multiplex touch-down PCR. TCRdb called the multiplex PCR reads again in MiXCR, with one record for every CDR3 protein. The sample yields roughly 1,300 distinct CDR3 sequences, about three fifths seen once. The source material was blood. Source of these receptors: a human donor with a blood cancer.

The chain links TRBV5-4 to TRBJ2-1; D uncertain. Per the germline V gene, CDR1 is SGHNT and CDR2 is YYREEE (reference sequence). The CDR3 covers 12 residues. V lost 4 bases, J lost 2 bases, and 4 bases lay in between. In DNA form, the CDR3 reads TGTGCCAGCAGCGCAACCTACAATGAGCAGTTCTTC. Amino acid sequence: CASSATYNEQFF. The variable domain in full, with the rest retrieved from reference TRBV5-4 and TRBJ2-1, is ETGVTQSPTHLIKTRGQQVTLRCSSQSGHNTVSWYQQALGQGPQFIFQYYREEENGRGNFPPRFSGLQFPNYSSELNVNALELDDSALYLCASSATYNEQFFGPGTRLTVL.

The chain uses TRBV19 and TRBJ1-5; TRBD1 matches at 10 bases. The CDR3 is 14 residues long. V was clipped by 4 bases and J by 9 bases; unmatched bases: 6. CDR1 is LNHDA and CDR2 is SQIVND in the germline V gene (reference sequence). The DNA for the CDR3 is TGTGCCAGTAGTAGTTCGACAGGGGGCGGGCCCCAGCATTTT. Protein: CASSSSTGGGPQHF.

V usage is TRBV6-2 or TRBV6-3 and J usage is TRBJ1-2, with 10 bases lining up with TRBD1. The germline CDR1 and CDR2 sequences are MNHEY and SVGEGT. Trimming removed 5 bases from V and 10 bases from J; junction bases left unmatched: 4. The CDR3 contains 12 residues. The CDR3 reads CASSVGTGAYTF. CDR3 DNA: TGTGCCAGCAGTGTAGGGACAGGGGCCTACACCTTC.

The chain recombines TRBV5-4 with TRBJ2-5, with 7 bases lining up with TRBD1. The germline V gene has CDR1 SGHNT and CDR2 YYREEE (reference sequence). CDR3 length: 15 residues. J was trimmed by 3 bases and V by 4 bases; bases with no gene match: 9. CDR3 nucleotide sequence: TGTGCCAGCAGCCCGGGACAGTGGGGAGAAGAGACCCAGTACTTC. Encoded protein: CASSPGQWGEETQYF.

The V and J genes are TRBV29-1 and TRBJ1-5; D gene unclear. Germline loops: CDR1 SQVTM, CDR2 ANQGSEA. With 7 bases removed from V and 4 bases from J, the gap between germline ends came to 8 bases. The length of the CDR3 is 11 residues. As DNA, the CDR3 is TGCAGCGCTGGGGAGAATCAGCCCCAGCATTTT. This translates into CSAGENQPQHF.

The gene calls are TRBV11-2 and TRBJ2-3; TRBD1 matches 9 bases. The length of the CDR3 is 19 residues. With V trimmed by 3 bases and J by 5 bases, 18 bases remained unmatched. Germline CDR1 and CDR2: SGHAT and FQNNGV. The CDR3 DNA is TGTGCCAGCAGCTTCGGGGGGCTTGGGGACAGGGTCTTAGTAGATACGCAGTATTTT. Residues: CASSFGGLGDRVLVDTQYF.

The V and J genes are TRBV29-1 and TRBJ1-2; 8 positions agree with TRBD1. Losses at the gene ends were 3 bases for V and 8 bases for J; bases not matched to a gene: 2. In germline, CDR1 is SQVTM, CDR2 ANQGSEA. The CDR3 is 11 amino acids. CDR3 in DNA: TGCAGCGTTGACAGGGGGCTAGGCTACACCTTC. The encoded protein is CSVDRGLGYTF.

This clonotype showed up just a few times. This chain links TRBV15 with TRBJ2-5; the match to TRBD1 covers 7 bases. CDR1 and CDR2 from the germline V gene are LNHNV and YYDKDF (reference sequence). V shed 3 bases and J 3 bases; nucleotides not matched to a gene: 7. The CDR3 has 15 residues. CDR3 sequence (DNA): TGTGCCACCAGCAGTGGGCTGGGGACAGAAGAGACCCAGTACTTC. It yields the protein CATSSGLGTEETQYF.

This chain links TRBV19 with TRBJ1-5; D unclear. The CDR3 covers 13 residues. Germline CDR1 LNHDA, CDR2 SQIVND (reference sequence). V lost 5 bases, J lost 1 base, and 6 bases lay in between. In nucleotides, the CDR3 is TGTGCCAGTAGTCCACTAAGCAATCAGCCCCAGCATTTT. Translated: CASSPLSNQPQHF.

CDR3 coding DNA: TGTGCCAGCAGCCCTACCCGGAGCACTAGCGTCACCGGGGAGCTGTTTTTT. Its protein product is CASSPTRSTSVTGELFF. The gene calls are TRBV5-6 and TRBJ2-2; 7 bases match TRBD2. CDR3 length: 17 amino acids. The germline V gene has CDR1 SGHDT and CDR2 YYEEEE. The V segment lost 4 bases and the J segment 4 bases; nucleotides outside the gene matches: 13. Based on the CDR3 plus reference TRBV5-6 and TRBJ2-2, the full variable domain is DAGVTQSPTHLIKTRGQQVTLRCSPKSGHDTVSWYQQALGQGPQFIFQYYEEEERQRGNFPDRFSGHQFPNYSSELNVNALLLGDSALYLCASSPTRSTSVTGELFFGEGSRLTVL.

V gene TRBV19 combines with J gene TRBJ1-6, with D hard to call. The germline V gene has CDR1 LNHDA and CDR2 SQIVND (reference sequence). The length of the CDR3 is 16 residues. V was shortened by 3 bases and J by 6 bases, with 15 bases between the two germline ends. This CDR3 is CASSIYGTGSNSPLHF. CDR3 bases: TGTGCCAGTAGTATTTATGGCACCGGTAGTAATTCACCCCTCCACTTT.

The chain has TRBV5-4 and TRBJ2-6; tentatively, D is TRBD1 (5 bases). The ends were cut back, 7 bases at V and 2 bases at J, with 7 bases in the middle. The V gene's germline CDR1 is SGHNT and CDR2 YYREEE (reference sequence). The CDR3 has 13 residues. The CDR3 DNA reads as TGTGCCAGCGGCAGGGCTGGGGCCAACGTCCTGACTTTC. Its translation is CASGRAGANVLTF.

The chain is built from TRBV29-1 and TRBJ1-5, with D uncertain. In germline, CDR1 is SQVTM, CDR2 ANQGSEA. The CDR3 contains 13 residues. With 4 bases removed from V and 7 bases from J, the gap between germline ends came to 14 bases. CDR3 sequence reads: CSVVLQESQPQHF. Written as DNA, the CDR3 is TGCAGCGTTGTTCTCCAGGAATCACAGCCCCAGCATTTT.

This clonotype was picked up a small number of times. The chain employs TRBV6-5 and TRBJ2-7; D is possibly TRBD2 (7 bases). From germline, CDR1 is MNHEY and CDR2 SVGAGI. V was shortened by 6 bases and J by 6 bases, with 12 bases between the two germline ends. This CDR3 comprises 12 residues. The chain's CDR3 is CASRYREGEQYF. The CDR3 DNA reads TGTGCCAGCAGATACAGGGAGGGCGAGCAGTACTTC.

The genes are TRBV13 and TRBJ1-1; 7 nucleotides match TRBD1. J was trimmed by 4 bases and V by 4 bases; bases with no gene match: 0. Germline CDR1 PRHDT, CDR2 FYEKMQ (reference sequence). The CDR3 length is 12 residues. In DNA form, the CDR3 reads TGTGCCAGCAGCTCAGGGGGCACTGAAGCTTTCTTT. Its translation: CASSSGGTEAFF.

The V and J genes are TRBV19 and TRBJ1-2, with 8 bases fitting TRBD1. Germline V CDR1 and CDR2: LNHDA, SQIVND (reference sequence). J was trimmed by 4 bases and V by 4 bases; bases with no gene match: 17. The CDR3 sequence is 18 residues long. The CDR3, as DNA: TGTGCCAGTAGTACCTACCGGTCAGGGGGCGCCTTGGGCTATGGCTACACCTTC. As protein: CASSTYRSGGALGYGYTF.

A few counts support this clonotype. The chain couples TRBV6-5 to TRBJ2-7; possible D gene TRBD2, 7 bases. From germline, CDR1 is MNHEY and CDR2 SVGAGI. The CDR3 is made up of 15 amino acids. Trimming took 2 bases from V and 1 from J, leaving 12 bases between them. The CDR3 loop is CASSYGRGRSYEQYF. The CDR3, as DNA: TGTGCCAGCAGTTACGGGCGGGGGCGGTCCTACGAGCAGTACTTC.

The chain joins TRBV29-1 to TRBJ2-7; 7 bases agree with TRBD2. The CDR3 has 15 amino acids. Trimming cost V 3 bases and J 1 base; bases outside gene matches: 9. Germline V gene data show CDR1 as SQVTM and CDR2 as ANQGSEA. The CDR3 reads CSVEGGAGVSYEQYF. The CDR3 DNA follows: TGCAGCGTTGAGGGAGGGGCAGGCGTATCCTACGAGCAGTACTTC.

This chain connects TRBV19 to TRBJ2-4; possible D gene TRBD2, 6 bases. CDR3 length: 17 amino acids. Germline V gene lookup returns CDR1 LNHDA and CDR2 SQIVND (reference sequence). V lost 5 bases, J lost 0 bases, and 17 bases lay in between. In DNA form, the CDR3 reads TGTGCCAGTAGTCCAAGGTCTGGGGGGTTAGCCAAAAACATTCAGTACTTC. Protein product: CASSPRSGGLAKNIQYF.

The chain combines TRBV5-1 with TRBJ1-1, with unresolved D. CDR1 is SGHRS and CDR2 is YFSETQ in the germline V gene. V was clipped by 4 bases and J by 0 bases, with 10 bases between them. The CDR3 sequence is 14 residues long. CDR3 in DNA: TGCGCCAGCAGCCCGAACCAGATGAACACTGAAGCTTTCTTT. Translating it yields CASSPNQMNTEAFF.

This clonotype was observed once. CDR3 DNA sequence: TGTGCCAGCAGTGAACTAGAGGGGGAGCAGTTCTTC. Protein product: CASSELEGEQFF. This rearrangement joins TRBV6-6 to TRBJ2-1; tentatively, D is TRBD1 or TRBD2 (5 bases each). The CDR3 sequence is 12 residues long. Germline V gene sequence: CDR1 MNHNY, CDR2 SVGAGI (reference sequence). Trimming removed 5 bases from V and 10 bases from J, with 12 bases in between.

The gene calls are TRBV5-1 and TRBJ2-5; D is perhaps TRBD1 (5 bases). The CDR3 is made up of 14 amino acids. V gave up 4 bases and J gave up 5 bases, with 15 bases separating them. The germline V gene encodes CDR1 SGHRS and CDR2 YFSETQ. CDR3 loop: CASSPGHAWETQYF. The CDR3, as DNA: TGCGCCAGCAGCCCCGGACATGCCTGGGAGACCCAGTACTTC.

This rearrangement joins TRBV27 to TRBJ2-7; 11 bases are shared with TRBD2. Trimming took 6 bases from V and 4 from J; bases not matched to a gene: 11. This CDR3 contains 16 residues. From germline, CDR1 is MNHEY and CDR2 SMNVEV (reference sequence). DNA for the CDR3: TGTGCCAGCAGAAGGGGGACTAGCGGAGATTCATACGAGCAGTACTTC. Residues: CASRRGTSGDSYEQYF.

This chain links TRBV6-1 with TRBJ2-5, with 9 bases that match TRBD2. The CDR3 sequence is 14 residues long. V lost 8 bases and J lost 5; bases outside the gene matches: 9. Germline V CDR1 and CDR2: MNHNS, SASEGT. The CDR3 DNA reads TGTGCCAGCTTAATAGCGGGGGTGGGGGAGACCCAGTACTTC. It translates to CASLIAGVGETQYF.

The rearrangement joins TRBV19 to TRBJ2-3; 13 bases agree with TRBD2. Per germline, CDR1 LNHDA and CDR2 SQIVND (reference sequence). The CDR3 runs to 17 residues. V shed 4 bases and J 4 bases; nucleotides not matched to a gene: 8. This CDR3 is CASSNWTSGGLSDTQYF. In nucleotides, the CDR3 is TGTGCCAGTAGTAACTGGACTAGCGGGGGCCTATCAGATACGCAGTATTTT.

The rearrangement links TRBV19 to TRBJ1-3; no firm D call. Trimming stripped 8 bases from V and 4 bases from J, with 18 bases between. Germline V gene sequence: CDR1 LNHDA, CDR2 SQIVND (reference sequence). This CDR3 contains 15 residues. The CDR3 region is CASAGWAGLGNTIYF. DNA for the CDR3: TGTGCCAGTGCCGGGTGGGCCGGCCTCGGAAACACCATATATTTT.

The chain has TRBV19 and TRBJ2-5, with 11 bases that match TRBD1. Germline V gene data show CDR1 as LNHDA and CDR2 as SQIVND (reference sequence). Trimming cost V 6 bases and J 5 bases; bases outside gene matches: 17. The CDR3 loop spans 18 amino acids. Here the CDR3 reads CASRTDRPGQGVGETQYF. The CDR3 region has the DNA TGTGCCAGTAGGACCGACCGGCCGGGACAGGGGGTCGGCGAGACCCAGTACTTC.